These 16 T cell receptor beta chains came from one sample sequenced in a study of control samples from healthy donors and cancer patients. Some clones are missing from TCRdb's copy, which holds only in-frame ones; the method was immunoSEQ multiplex PCR. The sample shows roughly 370,000 clones, around nine tenths of them seen only once. Sequencing input: PBMCs. These receptor sequences come from a middle-aged man with head and neck cancer.

The CDR3 protein is CASSPREISGPSMDTQYF. The CDR3 DNA sequence: TGTGCCAGCTCACCACGAGAGATTAGCGGGCCTTCCATGGATACGCAGTATTTT. The chain is built from TRBV18 and TRBJ2-3; 7 positions match TRBD2. J gave up 6 bases and V 1 base, and 16 bases lay outside the gene matches. The CDR3 covers 18 residues. In germline, CDR1 is KGHSH, CDR2 LQKENI.

A remark on this clone: The sample carries other DNA sequences with the same CDR3. The J gene is TRBJ1-2, the V gene TRBV5-1; tentative D call: TRBD1 (6 bases). The V and J ends lost 0 bases and 2 bases respectively, with 8 bases between them. This CDR3 has 14 amino acids. CDR1 is SGHRS and CDR2 is YFSETQ in the germline V gene. DNA of the CDR3: TGCGCCAGCAGCTTGGGGCAGGGGAACTATGGCTACACCTTC. This translates into CASSLGQGNYGYTF.

V and J are TRBV5-6 and TRBJ2-7; the match to TRBD2 covers 12 bases. Per the germline V gene, CDR1 is SGHDT and CDR2 is YYEEEE. This CDR3 is 17 amino acids long. The J segment lost 6 bases and the V segment lost 0 bases, leaving 10 bases of the junction unmatched. The CDR3: CASSLVASGRAFGEQYF. The CDR3 region has the DNA TGTGCCAGCAGCTTGGTGGCTAGCGGGAGGGCCTTTGGCGAGCAGTACTTC.

This sequence joins TRBV15 and TRBJ2-7; perhaps TRBD1 as D (5 bases). The CDR3 sequence is 20 residues long. Germline CDR1 and CDR2: LNHNV and YYDKDF (reference sequence). V shed 1 base and J shed 4 bases, with 29 bases lying between them. CDR3 amino acids: CATSRAVSVDWTHPGYEQYF. The CDR3 nucleotides read TGTGCCACCAGCAGAGCCGTCTCTGTTGATTGGACGCACCCAGGGTACGAGCAGTACTTC.

About this clone: Other DNA sequences in this sample translate to the same CDR3. Here the CDR3 reads CASSGTGGNQPQHF. The CDR3 coding sequence is TGTGCCAGCAGCGGGACAGGGGGCAATCAGCCCCAGCATTTT. The chain has TRBV2 and TRBJ1-5; 10 bases are a match to TRBD1. The junction had 1 base not matched to a gene; V was cut back by 6 bases and J by 2 bases. In germline, CDR1 is SNHLY, CDR2 FYNNEI. This CDR3 is built from 14 residues.

This rearrangement joins TRBV9 to TRBJ1-5; perhaps TRBD1 as D (6 bases). Germline V gene lookup returns CDR1 SGDLS and CDR2 YYNGEE. The V end was cut by 1 base, the J end by 7 bases, with 12 bases between. The CDR3 is 14 amino acids. CDR3 region: CASSVSGDGQPQHF. The CDR3 coding sequence is TGTGCCAGCAGCGTATCAGGGGATGGGCAGCCCCAGCATTTT.

This chain connects TRBV27 to TRBJ2-7, with TRBD1 as a possible D gene (5 bases). The V and J ends lost 2 bases and 2 bases respectively, with 10 bases between them. The CDR3 runs 14 residues. The germline V gene has CDR1 MNHEY and CDR2 SMNVEV (reference sequence). CDR3 in amino acids: CASSLIRGPYEQYF. The CDR3 DNA sequence: TGTGCCAGCAGTTTAATTAGGGGTCCCTACGAGCAGTACTTC.

The genes are TRBV9 and TRBJ2-6; no clear D. Trimming removed 5 bases at V and 1 base at J, with 4 bases between. CDR3 length equals 13 residues. The germline gives CDR1 SGDLS, CDR2 YYNGEE. The CDR3 DNA reads as TGTGCCAGCAGGCCATCTGGGGCCAACGTCCTGACTTTC. This translates into CASRPSGANVLTF. Complete variable domain (other parts from reference TRBV9 and TRBJ2-6): DSGVTQTPKHLITATGQRVTLRCSPRSGDLSVYWYQQSLDQGLQFLIQYYNGEERAKGNILERFSAQQFPDLHSELNLSSLELGDSALYFCASRPSGANVLTFGAGSRLTVL.

Concerning this clone: At the DNA level, this CDR3 is encoded by other sequences in the same sample as well. This chain connects TRBV9 to TRBJ2-5, with a weak D call TRBD2 (5 bases). Germline-derived CDR1 and CDR2 are SGDLS and YYNGEE. The CDR3 has 14 amino acids. The V and J ends lost 4 bases and 1 base respectively, with 11 bases between them. The CDR3 loop is CASSPRGSQETQYF. In DNA, the CDR3 is TGTGCCAGCAGCCCCCGGGGTAGCCAAGAGACCCAGTACTTC.

The chain has TRBV3-1 (or the pseudogene TRBV3-2) and TRBJ2-7; 9 bases agree with TRBD2. Germline CDR1 is LGHDT and CDR2 is YNNKEL (reference sequence). The trim removed 3 bases at V and 3 bases at J, leaving 3 bases unmatched. The CDR3 has 14 amino acids. The CDR3 spells CASSHETSGYEQYF. In nucleotides, the CDR3 is TGTGCCAGCAGCCATGAGACTAGCGGCTACGAGCAGTACTTC.

This clone appeared a few times. The chain links TRBV9 to TRBJ2-5; tentative D call: TRBD2 (7 bases). Between the trimmed V and J ends, which lost 0 bases and 5 bases, there was a span of 14 bases. Germline lookup yields CDR1 SGDLS and CDR2 YYNGEE. This CDR3 is built from 15 residues. The CDR3 spells CASSVGTGGPETQYF. Here the CDR3 DNA reads TGTGCCAGCAGCGTAGGAACGGGGGGCCCTGAGACCCAGTACTTC.

This chain links TRBV5-8 with TRBJ1-5; possibly TRBD1 for D (5 bases). CDR3 length equals 15 residues. Germline V gene sequence: CDR1 SGHTS, CDR2 YDEGEE. V gave up 0 bases and J gave up 3 bases, with 10 bases separating them. Written as DNA, the CDR3 is TGTGCCAGCAGCTTGGCCGGAGGGGACAATCAGCCCCAGCATTTT. Residues: CASSLAGGDNQPQHF.

This sequence joins TRBV5-1 and TRBJ2-7; possible D gene TRBD2, 5 bases. V was clipped by 2 bases and J by 2 bases, with 8 bases between them. The CDR3 covers 13 residues. Per germline, CDR1 SGHRS and CDR2 YFSETQ. The DNA of the CDR3 is TGCGCCAGCAGCTTTACTAGTCCCTACGAGCAGTACTTC. This codes for CASSFTSPYEQYF.

This clone was seen only once. This chain joins TRBV30 and TRBJ2-1, with 12 bases fitting TRBD2. The CDR3 runs to 14 residues. Germline CDR1 and CDR2: GTSNPN and SVGIG (reference sequence). The trim removed 0 bases at V and 14 bases at J, leaving 8 bases unmatched. CDR3: CAWSVRGLAGDKFF. The CDR3, as DNA: TGTGCCTGGAGTGTCCGGGGACTAGCGGGCGATAAGTTCTTC.

This chain uses TRBV2 with TRBJ2-5; TRBD2 agrees at 11 bases. Germline loops: CDR1 SNHLY, CDR2 FYNNEI. After removal of 6 bases from V and 5 bases from J, the junction contained 8 bases not matched to a gene. The length of the CDR3 is 15 residues. The CDR3 protein is CASRLAGAPGETQYF. In nucleotides, the CDR3 is TGTGCCAGCAGACTAGCGGGGGCGCCTGGGGAGACCCAGTACTTC.

J is TRBJ2-1 and V is TRBV9; D ambiguous. V shed 0 bases and J shed 5 bases, with 9 bases lying between them. This CDR3 has 14 residues. The germline CDR1 and CDR2 sequences are SGDLS and YYNGEE. CDR3 nucleotides: TGTGCCAGCAGCGTAGTAGTGAGCGACAATGAGCAGTTCTTC. It translates to CASSVVVSDNEQFF.